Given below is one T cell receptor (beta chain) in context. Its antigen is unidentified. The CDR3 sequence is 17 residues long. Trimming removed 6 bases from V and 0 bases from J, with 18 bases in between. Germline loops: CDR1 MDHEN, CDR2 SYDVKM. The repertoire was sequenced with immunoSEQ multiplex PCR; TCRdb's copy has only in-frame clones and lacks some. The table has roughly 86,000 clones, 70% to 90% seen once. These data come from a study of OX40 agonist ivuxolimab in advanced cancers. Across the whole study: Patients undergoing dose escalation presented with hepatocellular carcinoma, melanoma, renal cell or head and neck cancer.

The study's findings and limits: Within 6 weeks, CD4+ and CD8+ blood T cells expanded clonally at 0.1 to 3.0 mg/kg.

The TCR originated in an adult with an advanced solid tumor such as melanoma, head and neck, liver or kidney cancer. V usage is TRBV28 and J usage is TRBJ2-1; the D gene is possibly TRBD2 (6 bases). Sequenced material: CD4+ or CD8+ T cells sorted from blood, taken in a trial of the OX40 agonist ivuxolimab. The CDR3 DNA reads TGTGCCAGCAGCGACTTAGGAGCGGGCGTCTCCTACAATGAGCAGTTCTTC. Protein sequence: CASSDLGAGVSYNEQFF.